Each of the 22 T cell receptor beta chains below was sequenced from the same sample in a study of CD8 T cells in Susac syndrome. RNA amounts of roughly 0.5 to 1 ug underwent reverse transcription with random hexamers. One entry per CDR3 protein results from TCRdb running MiXCR on the immunoSEQ multiplex PCR reads. The sample shows 85,000 to 90,000 distinct CDR3 sequences, roughly 91% of them seen only once. The sequenced sample consisted of CD8+ T cells from PBMCs. The receptors were gathered from a human donor in good health.

This clonotype has just one count. The junction and the germline gene differ at one end; a read error may be behind it. The J gene is TRBJ2-1, the V gene TRBV7-4; 8 positions match TRBD1. The CDR3 contains 15 residues. Germline CDR1 and CDR2: SGHVT and SQSDAQ. CDR3 sequence: CASSPRDRSSNEQFF. CDR3 nucleotides: TGTGCCAGCAGCCCCAGGGACAGGTCCTCCAATGAGCAGTTCTTC. The entire variable domain, with the rest obtained from reference TRBV7-4 and TRBJ2-1, is as follows: GAGVSQSPRYKVAKRGRDVALRCDSISGHVTLYWYRQTLGQGSEVLTYSQSDAQRDKSGRPSGRFSAERPERSVSTLKIQRTEQGDSAVYLCASSPRDRSSNEQFFGPGTRLTVL.

The chain carries TRBV5-1 and TRBJ1-2, with 8 bases lining up with TRBD1. After removal of 3 bases from V and 6 bases from J, the junction contained 4 bases not matched to a gene. From germline, CDR1 is SGHRS and CDR2 YFSETQ. The CDR3 has 13 residues. CDR3 sequence reads: CASSSTGGNGYTF. The CDR3 DNA is TGCGCCAGCAGCTCCACAGGGGGAAATGGCTACACCTTC.

This sequence joins TRBV7-9 and TRBJ1-2; no clear D gene. The CDR3 runs 13 residues. V was clipped by 5 bases and J by 4 bases, with 11 bases between them. Per the germline V gene, CDR1 is SEHNR and CDR2 is FQNEAQ (reference sequence). DNA for the CDR3: TGTGCCAGCAGCCGCCCTGACCTCTATGGCTACACCTTC. Translating it yields CASSRPDLYGYTF.

In nucleotides, the CDR3 is TGTGCCAGCAGCTCGAGAACGACAGGGTACCAAGAGACCCAGTACTTC. The encoded protein is CASSSRTTGYQETQYF. This chain uses TRBV7-9 with TRBJ2-5; 7 bases fit TRBD1. Unmatched junction bases numbered 8, after V lost 4 bases and J lost 0 bases. CDR3 length equals 16 residues. The V gene's germline CDR1 is SEHNR and CDR2 FQNEAQ (reference sequence). The whole variable domain, remainder taken from reference TRBV7-9 and TRBJ2-5, is DTGVSQNPRHKITKRGQNVTFRCDPISEHNRLYWYRQTLGQGPEFLTYFQNEAQLEKSRLLSDRFSAERPKGSFSTLEIQRTEQGDSAMYLCASSSRTTGYQETQYFGPGTRLLVL.

The chain couples TRBV5-1 to TRBJ2-5; D is perhaps TRBD2 (6 bases). The CDR3 is 15 amino acids. Germline values: CDR1 SGHRS, CDR2 YFSETQ. Trimming pared 3 bases from V and 3 bases from J, leaving 15 bases between. For the CDR3, the DNA is TGCGCCAGCAGCTCGGTAGGAGGGCCGGAAGAGACCCAGTACTTC. Protein sequence: CASSSVGGPEETQYF.

This rearrangement joins TRBV25-1 to TRBJ1-1; 7 bases align to TRBD1. The CDR3 is 14 amino acids. Trimming at V came to 5 bases and at J to 4 bases, leaving 7 bases not matched to a gene. CDR1 is MGHDK, CDR2 SYGVNS, per germline. CDR3 in amino acids: CASSRTGGFTEAFF. The CDR3 nucleotides are TGTGCCAGCAGTAGGACAGGCGGGTTCACTGAAGCTTTCTTT.

This clonotype was seen a single time. V is TRBV19 and J is TRBJ2-7, with 11 nucleotides matching TRBD1. With V trimmed by 1 base and J by 6 bases, 8 bases remained unmatched. Germline CDR1 is LNHDA and CDR2 is SQIVND (reference sequence). This CDR3 has 16 amino acids. CDR3 loop: CASSIGSGTGGFEQYF. The CDR3 coding sequence is TGTGCCAGTAGTATAGGGTCTGGGACAGGGGGATTCGAGCAGTACTTC. Looking up the rest from reference TRBV19 and TRBJ2-7 gives the full variable domain: DGGITQSPKYLFRKEGQNVTLSCEQNLNHDAMYWYRQDPGQGLRLIYYSQIVNDFQKGDIAEGYSVSREKKESFPLTVTSAQKNPTAFYLCASSIGSGTGGFEQYFGPGTRLTVT.

The chain uses TRBV7-2 and TRBJ1-5, with D perhaps TRBD1 (5 bases). Looked up from germline, CDR1 is SGHTA and CDR2 is FQGNSA. The V gene lost 2 bases and the J gene lost 5 bases, with 10 bases spanning the gap. CDR3 size: 14 residues. DNA for the CDR3: TGTGCCAGCAGCTTATGGCCAGGGCATCAGCCCCAGCATTTT. Translating it yields CASSLWPGHQPQHF.

The sample holds one count of this clonotype. J is TRBJ2-1 and V is TRBV20-1, with TRBD1 identical over 7 bases. Germline V lookup: CDR1 DFQATT, CDR2 SNEGSKA (reference sequence). The CDR3 extends over 9 amino acids. The CDR3 nucleotides read TGCAGGCCGGACAGGGAGCAGTTCTTC. Translated: CRPDREQFF.

The chain has TRBV6-2 or TRBV6-3 and TRBJ1-5; 8 nucleotides agree with TRBD1. V was pared by 4 bases and J by 4 bases, with 12 bases of the junction left unmatched. The germline V gene has CDR1 MNHEY and CDR2 SVGEGT. This CDR3 has 17 amino acids. CDR3 sequence (DNA): TGTGCCAGCAGTTCGGACAGGGAAGAATGGGAGAATCAGCCCCAGCATTTT. Amino acids: CASSSDREEWENQPQHF.

V is TRBV6-6 and J is TRBJ2-7; possibly TRBD2 for D (5 bases). The germline CDR1 and CDR2 sequences are MNHNY and SVGAGI (reference sequence). There are 16 residues in the CDR3. The V end was cut by 0 bases, the J end by 0 bases, with 12 bases between. Here the CDR3 reads CASSYSTQRSSYEQYF. The CDR3 DNA follows: TGTGCCAGCAGTTACTCGACTCAGCGGAGCTCCTACGAGCAGTACTTC.

The V gene is TRBV7-6, the J gene TRBJ2-1, with D unclear. This CDR3 has 15 amino acids. V dropped 3 bases and J dropped 1 base, with 10 bases sitting between them. Germline CDR1 and CDR2: SGHVS and FNYEAQ. CDR3 residues: CASSFNPSSYNEQFF. CDR3 nucleotide sequence: TGTGCCAGCAGCTTTAATCCATCTTCCTACAATGAGCAGTTCTTC.

This clonotype has just one count. The V and J genes are TRBV7-3 and TRBJ2-3; 9 positions agree with TRBD2. Trimming at V came to 8 bases and at J to 7 bases, leaving 10 bases not matched to a gene. The germline CDR1 and CDR2 sequences are SGHTA and FQGTGA. This CDR3 region has 14 residues. CDR3: CASAGRGGEYTQYF. CDR3 coding DNA: TGTGCCAGCGCCGGGCGGGGGGGCGAATATACGCAGTATTTT.

This chain uses TRBV6-1 with TRBJ1-5; no firm D call. The germline gives CDR1 MNHNS, CDR2 SASEGT. Trimming removed 7 bases from V and 4 bases from J, with 11 bases in between. The length of the CDR3 is 13 residues. The CDR3 sequence: CASNLPSNQPQHF. The CDR3 region has the DNA TGTGCCAGCAACCTCCCGAGTAATCAGCCCCAGCATTTT.

This clonotype is a singleton in its sample. The chain uses TRBV9 and TRBJ2-7; D perhaps matches TRBD1 (5 bases). The germline gives CDR1 SGDLS, CDR2 YYNGEE. The CDR3 sequence is 13 residues long. V lost 0 bases, J lost 2 bases, and 6 bases lay in between. CDR3 sequence (DNA): TGTGCCAGCAGCGTAGAAGGGGCCTACGAGCAGTACTTC. Its translation: CASSVEGAYEQYF.

The chain combines TRBV3-1 with TRBJ2-7, with unresolved D. The CDR3 runs to 15 residues. V shed 3 bases and J shed 3 bases, with 15 bases lying between them. CDR1 LGHDT and CDR2 YNNKEL come from the germline V gene (reference sequence). The CDR3 spells CASSQPARGSYEQYF. The DNA of the CDR3 is TGTGCCAGCAGCCAGCCCGCCCGAGGCAGCTACGAGCAGTACTTC.

V usage is TRBV6-2 or TRBV6-3 and J usage is TRBJ2-1; 11 bases are shared with TRBD2. This CDR3 region has 15 residues. In germline, CDR1 is MNHEY, CDR2 SVGEGT. The V segment lost 7 bases and the J segment 3 bases; nucleotides outside the gene matches: 5. CDR3 bases: TGTGCCAGCACTGCACTAGCGGGGGACTACAATGAGCAGTTCTTC. It codes for CASTALAGDYNEQFF.

V is TRBV2 and J is TRBJ2-3, with 10 bases matching TRBD2. The germline V gene encodes CDR1 SNHLY and CDR2 FYNNEI. V lost 0 bases to trimming and J lost 2 bases; unmatched junction nucleotides: 8. This CDR3 has 18 amino acids. The CDR3 region is CASSEALDTSGNTDTQYF. The CDR3 nucleotides read TGTGCCAGCAGTGAAGCGCTTGATACTAGCGGGAACACAGATACGCAGTATTTT. Filled out from reference TRBV2 and TRBJ2-3, the complete variable domain reads EPEVTQTPSHQVTQMGQEVILRCVPISNHLYFYWYRQILGQKVEFLVSFYNNEISEKSEIFDDQFSVERPDGSNFTLKIRSTKLEDSAMYFCASSEALDTSGNTDTQYFGPGTRLTVL.

The J gene is TRBJ2-2, the V gene TRBV5-1; possibly TRBD1 for D (6 bases). Germline lookup yields CDR1 SGHRS and CDR2 YFSETQ. Deletions cut 5 bases from V and 6 bases from J, with 23 bases between. The CDR3 has 17 residues. CDR3 nucleotide sequence: TGCGCCAGCAGTCTGCTGGGCAGGGGTTTTTCCTCCGGGGAGCTGTTTTTT. Translated: CASSLLGRGFSSGELFF.

The V call is TRBV19, the J call TRBJ2-5; D not certain. From germline, CDR1 is LNHDA and CDR2 SQIVND (reference sequence). The length of the CDR3 is 13 residues. V was clipped by 0 bases and J by 3 bases, with 5 bases between them. The CDR3 is CASSIDGEETQYF. CDR3 DNA sequence: TGTGCCAGTAGTATAGATGGGGAAGAGACCCAGTACTTC.

The J gene is TRBJ2-1, the V gene TRBV13; 10 bases match TRBD2. Germline V gene sequence: CDR1 PRHDT, CDR2 FYEKMQ (reference sequence). The length of the CDR3 is 15 residues. V lost 5 bases and J lost 4; bases outside the gene matches: 5. The CDR3: CASSAWTSGYNEQFF. Written as DNA, the CDR3 is TGTGCCAGCAGCGCCTGGACTAGCGGATACAATGAGCAGTTCTTC.

CDR3 region: CAWSKAGGSTDTQYF. The CDR3 coding sequence is TGTGCCTGGAGTAAAGCGGGGGGGAGCACAGATACGCAGTATTTT. The chain recombines TRBV30 with TRBJ2-3; TRBD2 matches 10 bases. The ends lost 2 bases at V and 0 bases at J; junction bases unmatched: 2. Looked up from germline, CDR1 is GTSNPN and CDR2 is SVGIG (reference sequence). The CDR3 spans 15 residues.